The 14 T cell receptor beta chains below all came from one sample that was sequenced in a study of blood T cell repertoires in COVID-19. The assay was immunoSEQ multiplex PCR, and TCRdb's table has in-frame clones only and misses some. The sample lists more than 45,000 clones; just over 85% were seen once. Sequencing was carried out using peripheral blood. These receptors were obtained from a man older than 75 with acute or convalescent COVID-19.

About this clone itself: This CDR3 fails to terminate in the conserved phenylalanine or tryptophan, so it likely reflects a read error. The DNA is omitted, as the CDR3 cannot be located on it reliably, and the CDR3 follows TCRdb's listing. The chain is built from TRBV7-9 and TRBJ2-7; the D call TRBD1 from the table was never checked on the DNA. The germline gives CDR1 SEHNR, CDR2 FQNEAQ (reference sequence). The length of the CDR3 is 13 amino acids, counting both ends. The chain's CDR3 is CASSTYDRGRLSI.

This chain uses TRBV5-1 with TRBJ1-1, with 7 bases aligning to TRBD1. V shed 2 bases, J shed 0 bases, and the junction held 4 bases outside the gene matches. This CDR3 is 15 amino acids long. Germline V gives CDR1 SGHRS, CDR2 YFSETQ. CDR3 protein: CASSLQGSMNTEAFF. DNA for the CDR3: TGCGCCAGCAGCTTACAGGGGAGCATGAACACTGAAGCTTTCTTT.

The chain is built from TRBV5-1 and TRBJ1-1; 8 bases line up with TRBD1. CDR1 is SGHRS and CDR2 is YFSETQ in the germline V gene. With V trimmed by 4 bases and J by 1 base, 6 bases remained unmatched. The CDR3 extends over 15 amino acids. This chain's CDR3 is CASSMTGAQNTEAFF. The CDR3 bases are TGCGCCAGCAGCATGACAGGGGCACAGAACACTGAAGCTTTCTTT.

In this sample, this clone turned up once. The V and J genes are TRBV10-2 and TRBJ2-5, with TRBD1 matching 8 bases. This CDR3 contains 16 residues. Germline V gene lookup returns CDR1 WSHSY and CDR2 SAAADI. J was trimmed by 4 bases and V by 8 bases; bases with no gene match: 15. The CDR3 sequence: CASRTAGTGVRETQYF. Here the CDR3 DNA reads TGCGCCAGCCGGACCGCAGGGACAGGAGTTCGAGAGACCCAGTACTTC.

The chain employs TRBV29-1 and TRBJ1-1, with 9 bases lining up with TRBD1. This CDR3 spans 12 amino acids. V lost 6 bases to trimming and J lost 5 bases; unmatched junction nucleotides: 4. Germline loops: CDR1 SQVTM, CDR2 ANQGSEA. CDR3 sequence (DNA): TGCAGCGTCTTGACAGGGGGGACTGAAGCTTTCTTT. This sequence encodes CSVLTGGTEAFF.

This sequence joins TRBV4-3 and TRBJ2-6; weak D call: TRBD1 (5 bases). In germline, CDR1 is LGHNA, CDR2 YSLEER. The V gene lost 0 bases and the J gene lost 0 bases, with 18 bases spanning the gap. The CDR3 has 20 residues. This CDR3 reads CASSQEVVRTTSSGANVLTF. CDR3 sequence (DNA): TGCGCCAGCAGCCAAGAGGTGGTTAGGACAACCTCCTCTGGGGCCAACGTCCTGACTTTC.

The chain is built from TRBV4-2 and TRBJ1-2, with 10 bases identical to TRBD1. CDR1 is LGHNA and CDR2 is YNFKEQ in the germline V gene. This CDR3 contains 18 residues. With 0 bases clipped from V and 8 bases from J, the junction kept 15 bases outside the gene matches. This chain's CDR3 is CASSQDSPGQGIFWGYTF. CDR3 DNA: TGTGCCAGCAGCCAAGATTCCCCGGGACAGGGGATCTTCTGGGGCTACACCTTC.

The V gene is TRBV7-8, the J gene TRBJ1-5; 12 bases match TRBD1. This CDR3 has 16 residues. Germline trimming cut 5 bases from V and 7 bases from J; bases unmatched to any gene: 9. The V gene's germline CDR1 is SGHVS and CDR2 FQNEAQ. The CDR3 DNA is TGTGCCAGCAGCGTACACGGGACAGGGGGCACGCAGCCCCAGCATTTT. It specifies CASSVHGTGGTQPQHF. Together with reference TRBV7-8 and TRBJ1-5, the CDR3 gives the full variable domain: GAGVSQSPRYKVAKRGQDVALRCDPISGHVSLFWYQQALGQGPEFLTYFQNEAQLDKSGLPSDRFFAERPEGSVSTLKIQRTQQEDSAVYLCASSVHGTGGTQPQHFGDGTRLSIL.

This clone was recorded once. The chain employs TRBV5-1 and TRBJ2-5; 7 bases agree with TRBD1. CDR1 SGHRS and CDR2 YFSETQ come from the germline V gene. The J segment lost 5 bases and the V segment lost 6 bases, leaving 7 bases of the junction unmatched. The length of the CDR3 is 13 residues. The CDR3 spells CASTGQVRETQYF. In DNA, the CDR3 is TGCGCCAGCACAGGACAGGTTCGGGAGACCCAGTACTTC.

This clone was detected only a few times. The chain recombines TRBV7-9 with TRBJ1-6; D uncertain. V lost 3 bases and J lost 0, with 3 bases in between. Per germline, CDR1 SEHNR and CDR2 FQNEAQ (reference sequence). The CDR3 spans 14 residues. CDR3 amino acids: CASSFSSYNSPLHF. CDR3 coding DNA: TGTGCCAGCAGCTTTAGCTCCTATAATTCACCCCTCCACTTT.

Here the CDR3 reads CASRTTGTGDSYEQYF. DNA for the CDR3: TGTGCCAGCAGGACCACCGGGACAGGGGACAGCTACGAGCAGTACTTC. V usage is TRBV6-6 and J usage is TRBJ2-7; 10 bases agree with TRBD1. The CDR3 extends over 16 amino acids. The junction had 11 bases not matched to a gene; V was cut back by 6 bases and J by 3 bases. The germline V gene encodes CDR1 MNHNY and CDR2 SVGAGI (reference sequence).

This clone turned up a few times. The genes are TRBV9 and TRBJ2-1; D might be TRBD2 (6 bases). The germline V and J ends were trimmed by 0 bases and 9 bases, with 19 bases remaining between them. Germline-derived CDR1 and CDR2 are SGDLS and YYNGEE. This CDR3 region has 16 residues. In DNA form, the CDR3 reads TGTGCCAGCAGCGTAGTCCGGAGGAGGGCCGGGAGTGAGCAGTTCTTC. Translating gives CASSVVRRRAGSEQFF.

The chain uses TRBV19 and TRBJ1-1; D is ambiguous. There are 13 residues in the CDR3. Germline V gene sequence: CDR1 LNHDA, CDR2 SQIVND (reference sequence). Trimming took off 2 bases at V and 4 bases at J, with 8 bases between the two ends. The CDR3 spells CASSIWPSTEAFF. DNA of the CDR3: TGTGCCAGTAGTATATGGCCTAGCACTGAAGCTTTCTTT.

The chain recombines TRBV7-6 with TRBJ2-2; 10 bases line up with TRBD1. Germline V gene sequence: CDR1 SGHVS, CDR2 FNYEAQ. V lost 5 bases to trimming and J lost 4 bases; unmatched junction nucleotides: 4. The CDR3 sequence is 15 residues long. The DNA of the CDR3 is TGTGCCAGCAGCCCCCGACAGGGGGCCACCGGGGAGCTGTTTTTT. Translated, it gives CASSPRQGATGELFF.